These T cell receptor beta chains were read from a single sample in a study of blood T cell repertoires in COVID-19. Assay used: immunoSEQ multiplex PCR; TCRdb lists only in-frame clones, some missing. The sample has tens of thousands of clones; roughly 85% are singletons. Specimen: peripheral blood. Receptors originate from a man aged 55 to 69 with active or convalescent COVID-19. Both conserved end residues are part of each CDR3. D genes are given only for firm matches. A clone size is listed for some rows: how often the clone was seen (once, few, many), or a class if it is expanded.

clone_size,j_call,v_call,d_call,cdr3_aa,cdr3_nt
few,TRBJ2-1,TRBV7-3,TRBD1,CASSHPPGQGNEQFF,TGTGCCAGCAGCCACCCCCCGGGACAGGGTAATGAGCAGTTCTTC
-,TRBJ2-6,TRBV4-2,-,CASSLNVAGAGANVLTF,TGTGCCAGCAGCTTAAACGTCGCAGGGGCTGGGGCCAACGTCCTGACTTTC
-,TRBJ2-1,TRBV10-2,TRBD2,CASSVLAGFYNEQFF,TGCGCCAGCAGTGTACTAGCGGGGTTCTACAATGAGCAGTTCTTC
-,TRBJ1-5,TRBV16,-,CASGWDTYQPQHF,TGTGCCAGCGGCTGGGACACCTATCAGCCCCAGCATTTT
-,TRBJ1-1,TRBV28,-,CASIGWNTEAFF,TGTGCCAGCATTGGCTGGAACACTGAAGCTTTCTTT
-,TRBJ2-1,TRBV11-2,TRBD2,CASSSNRLAAYNGEQFF,TGTGCCAGCAGCTCGAACCGACTAGCGGCCTACAACGGTGAGCAGTTCTTC
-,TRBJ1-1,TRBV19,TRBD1,CASSKDRDTEAFF,TGTGCCAGTAGCAAGGACAGGGACACTGAAGCTTTCTTT
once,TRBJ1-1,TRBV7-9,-,CASSYAGATEAFF,TGTGCCAGCAGCTATGCAGGGGCCACTGAAGCTTTCTTT
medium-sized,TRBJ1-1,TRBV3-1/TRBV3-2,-,CASSQGAGEWSEAFF,TGTGCCAGCAGCCAAGGGGCAGGGGAATGGAGTGAAGCTTTCTTT
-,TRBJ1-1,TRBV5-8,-,CASSRGAFTEAFF,TGTGCCAGCAGCCGGGGGGCTTTCACTGAAGCTTTCTTT
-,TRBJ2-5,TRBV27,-,CASSTYRDQETQYF,TGTGCCAGCAGTACCTACCGGGACCAAGAGACCCAGTACTTC